This passage covers 19 T cell receptor beta chains from one sample sequenced in a study of blood T cell repertoires in COVID-19. Produced via immunoSEQ multiplex PCR; TCRdb's table is partial and in-frame only. Of tens of thousands of clones detected, around 76% appear once; the ten largest clones hold approximately 15%. Material: peripheral blood. Every receptor here comes from a human donor in a cohort sampled during active COVID-19.

The V gene is TRBV7-9, the J gene TRBJ2-5, with D unresolved. The CDR3 covers 12 residues. V lost 3 bases and J lost 3, with 5 bases in between. CDR1 SEHNR and CDR2 FQNEAQ come from the germline V gene (reference sequence). CDR3 nucleotides: TGTGCCAGCAGCTTTTATAAAGAGACCCAGTACTTC. Its protein is CASSFYKETQYF. Full variable domain (missing parts from reference TRBV7-9 and TRBJ2-5): DTGVSQNPRHKITKRGQNVTFRCDPISEHNRLYWYRQTLGQGPEFLTYFQNEAQLEKSRLLSDRFSAERPKGSFSTLEIQRTEQGDSAMYLCASSFYKETQYFGPGTRLLVL.

The chain recombines TRBV5-4 with TRBJ2-5; TRBD2 matches 7 bases. The germline V gene has CDR1 SGHNT and CDR2 YYREEE (reference sequence). The CDR3 is 14 amino acids. V lost 0 bases and J lost 5; bases outside the gene matches: 4. CDR3 in amino acids: CASSLVVAGETQYF. The CDR3 coding sequence is TGTGCCAGCAGCTTGGTAGTAGCGGGTGAGACCCAGTACTTC.

This rearrangement joins TRBV3-1 (or the pseudogene TRBV3-2) to TRBJ2-3; D perhaps matches TRBD2 (5 bases). V lost 2 bases and J lost 2, with 14 bases in between. The CDR3 has 16 amino acids. Per germline, CDR1 LGHDT and CDR2 YNNKEL (reference sequence). The CDR3 sequence: CASSQSPDFITDTQYF. The DNA for the CDR3 is TGTGCCAGCAGCCAATCCCCGGACTTTATCACAGATACGCAGTATTTT.

The V gene is TRBV7-9, the J gene TRBJ1-5, with D unclear. Germline assignment: CDR1 SEHNR and CDR2 FQNEAQ (reference sequence). Trimming removed 2 bases at V and 3 bases at J, with 5 bases between. This CDR3 is built from 13 residues. The CDR3 DNA reads as TGTGCCAGCAGCTTAACAGCCAATCAGCCCCAGCATTTT. Encoded protein: CASSLTANQPQHF.

The J gene is TRBJ1-2, the V gene TRBV2; 7 nucleotides agree with TRBD1. V lost 10 bases to trimming and J lost 0 bases; unmatched junction nucleotides: 11. Germline V CDR1 and CDR2: SNHLY, FYNNEI. This CDR3 has 15 residues. The chain's CDR3 is CATHDSQGTNYGYTF. The CDR3 DNA sequence: TGTGCCACACACGACTCACAGGGGACTAACTATGGCTACACCTTC.

The chain carries TRBV28 and TRBJ2-1, with a tentative D call TRBD1 (6 bases). Per the germline V gene, CDR1 is MDHEN and CDR2 is SYDVKM. The CDR3 spans 13 residues. Trimming took off 5 bases at V and 13 bases at J, with 18 bases between the two ends. CDR3 in amino acids: CASSDLRGFIQFF. CDR3 coding DNA: TGTGCCAGCAGTGACCTCAGGGGTTTTATCCAGTTCTTC.

The gene calls are TRBV2 and TRBJ1-5, with 9 bases that match TRBD1. This CDR3 region has 15 residues. Germline V gives CDR1 SNHLY, CDR2 FYNNEI. With 4 bases clipped from V and 4 bases from J, the junction kept 5 bases outside the gene matches. The CDR3 DNA reads as TGTGCCAGCAGTGTGACAGGGGGGGTTAATCAGCCCCAGCATTTT. Its translation: CASSVTGGVNQPQHF.

The rearrangement links TRBV15 to TRBJ2-3, with TRBD2 matching over 13 bases. The CDR3 has 21 residues. V dropped 0 bases and J dropped 0; count of bases not matched to a gene: 12. Germline values: CDR1 LNHNV, CDR2 YYDKDF (reference sequence). CDR3 amino acids: CATSRDYALGTSGASTDTQYF. The CDR3 nucleotides are TGTGCCACCAGCAGAGATTACGCTCTAGGGACTAGCGGGGCTAGCACAGATACGCAGTATTTT. The full variable domain, rest sourced from reference TRBV15 and TRBJ2-3, is DAMVIQNPRYQVTQFGKPVTLSCSQTLNHNVMYWYQQKSSQAPKLLFHYYDKDFNNEADTPDNFQSRRPNTSFCFLDIRSPGLGDTAMYLCATSRDYALGTSGASTDTQYFGPGTRLTVL.

V is TRBV9 and J is TRBJ2-7; the D gene is possibly TRBD2 (6 bases). Looked up from germline, CDR1 is SGDLS and CDR2 is YYNGEE. This CDR3 contains 15 residues. V was cut by 4 bases and J by 1 base, with 15 bases left in between. The CDR3 sequence: CASSTAPGTSYEQYF. The CDR3 nucleotides are TGTGCCAGCAGCACCGCACCGGGGACTTCCTACGAGCAGTACTTC.

V is TRBV5-1 and J is TRBJ2-5; TRBD2 aligns across 15 bases. Germline-derived CDR1 and CDR2 are SGHRS and YFSETQ. The CDR3 length is 18 residues. Trimming removed 3 bases from V and 3 bases from J; junction bases left unmatched: 9. Here the CDR3 reads CASSSSGTSGGYKETQYF. The CDR3 DNA reads TGCGCCAGCAGCTCCTCCGGGACTAGCGGGGGGTATAAAGAGACCCAGTACTTC.

CDR3: CASSYLSVNEKLFF. The DNA of the CDR3 is TGTGCCAGCAGTTACCTGAGCGTTAATGAAAAACTGTTTTTT. This sequence joins TRBV6-5 and TRBJ1-4; unclear D gene. The V gene's germline CDR1 is MNHEY and CDR2 SVGAGI. Trimming shortened V by 2 bases and J by 4 bases, and 8 bases separated the two germline ends. The CDR3 has 14 residues.

The chain joins TRBV6-5 to TRBJ1-1, with TRBD1 matching over 12 bases. V trimming: 8 bases; J trimming: 3 bases; junction bases outside the gene matches: 4. The V gene's germline CDR1 is MNHEY and CDR2 SVGAGI. The CDR3 runs to 14 residues. The CDR3 spells CASEGQGAYTEAFF. The DNA of the CDR3 is TGTGCCAGCGAGGGACAGGGGGCCTACACTGAAGCTTTCTTT.

The J gene is TRBJ2-3, the V gene TRBV6-2 or TRBV6-3; 9 bases are a match to TRBD1. V dropped 4 bases and J dropped 2; count of bases not matched to a gene: 7. Germline CDR1 and CDR2: MNHEY and SVGEGT. This CDR3 has 16 residues. Here the CDR3 reads CASSSFRQGVTDTQYF. The CDR3 DNA reads TGTGCCAGCAGTTCTTTTCGACAGGGGGTCACAGATACGCAGTATTTT.

In this sample, this clone turned up once. This chain connects TRBV5-6 to TRBJ2-5; D might be TRBD1 (7 bases). Trimming took off 5 bases at V and 5 bases at J, with 16 bases between the two ends. Germline V CDR1 and CDR2: SGHDT, YYEEEE. This CDR3 region has 14 residues. The CDR3 DNA reads TGTGCCAGCAGTCCTGACAGGGCGGGGGAGACCCAGTACTTC. It encodes CASSPDRAGETQYF.

This clone was recorded only once. The chain uses TRBV19 and TRBJ2-7; 7 nucleotides agree with TRBD1. Germline V lookup: CDR1 LNHDA, CDR2 SQIVND (reference sequence). J gave up 2 bases and V 1 base, and 2 bases lay outside the gene matches. The CDR3 sequence is 14 residues long. The CDR3: CASSIAGTAYEQYF. The CDR3 DNA sequence: TGTGCCAGTAGTATAGCAGGGACAGCCTACGAGCAGTACTTC. The variable domain in full, completed from reference TRBV19 and TRBJ2-7, reads DGGITQSPKYLFRKEGQNVTLSCEQNLNHDAMYWYRQDPGQGLRLIYYSQIVNDFQKGDIAEGYSVSREKKESFPLTVTSAQKNPTAFYLCASSIAGTAYEQYFGPGTRLTVT.

The chain uses TRBV27 and TRBJ2-7; D possibly corresponds to TRBD2 (6 bases). Trimming shortened V by 5 bases and J by 3 bases, and 14 bases separated the two germline ends. The germline V gene has CDR1 MNHEY and CDR2 SMNVEV (reference sequence). The CDR3 has 14 residues. The CDR3 here is CASSAEGRIYEQYV. The CDR3 DNA is TGTGCCAGCAGTGCGGAGGGTCGAATCTACGAGCAGTACGTC.

V is TRBV5-4 and J is TRBJ2-1; tentatively, D is TRBD2 (5 bases). This CDR3 spans 15 amino acids. Germline V lookup: CDR1 SGHNT, CDR2 YYREEE (reference sequence). V lost 0 bases to trimming and J lost 0 bases, with 7 bases between them. CDR3 residues: CASSLEGSSYNEQFF. DNA of the CDR3: TGTGCCAGCAGCTTGGAAGGGAGCTCCTACAATGAGCAGTTCTTC.

The V and J genes are TRBV10-3 and TRBJ1-2; perhaps TRBD1 as D (5 bases). Trimming pared 4 bases from V and 7 bases from J, leaving 13 bases between. The CDR3 runs to 13 residues. In germline, CDR1 is ENHRY, CDR2 SYGVKD. The CDR3 region has the DNA TGTGCCATCAGTGTTTCAGGGAGGGGTGGCTACACCTTC. Its protein product is CAISVSGRGGYTF.

The rearrangement links TRBV6-1 to TRBJ2-3; TRBD1 might be the D (7 bases). V shed 4 bases and J shed 2 bases, with 16 bases lying between them. Germline lookup yields CDR1 MNHNS and CDR2 SASEGT. The CDR3 is 16 residues long. The CDR3: CASSGRDRTFTDTQYF. The CDR3 nucleotides read TGTGCCAGCAGTGGGAGGGACAGAACTTTCACAGATACGCAGTATTTT.